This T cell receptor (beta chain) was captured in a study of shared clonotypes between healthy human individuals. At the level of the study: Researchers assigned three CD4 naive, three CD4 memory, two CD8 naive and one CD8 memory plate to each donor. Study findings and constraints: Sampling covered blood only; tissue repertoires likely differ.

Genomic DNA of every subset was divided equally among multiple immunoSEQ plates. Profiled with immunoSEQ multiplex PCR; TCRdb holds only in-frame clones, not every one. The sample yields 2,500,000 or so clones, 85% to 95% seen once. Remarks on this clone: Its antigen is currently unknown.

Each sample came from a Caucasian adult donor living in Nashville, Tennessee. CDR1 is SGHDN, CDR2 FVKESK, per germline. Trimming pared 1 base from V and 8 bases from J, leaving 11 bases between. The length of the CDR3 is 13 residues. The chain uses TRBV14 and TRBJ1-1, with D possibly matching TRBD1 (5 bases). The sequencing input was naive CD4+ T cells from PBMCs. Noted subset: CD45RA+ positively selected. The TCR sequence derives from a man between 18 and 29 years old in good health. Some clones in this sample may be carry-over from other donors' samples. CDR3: CASSQVWGTEAFF. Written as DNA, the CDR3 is TGTGCCAGCAGCCAAGTATGGGGGACGGAAGCTTTCTTT.